The 5 T cell receptor beta chains in this list originate from one sample, sequenced in a study of beta chain features in type 1 diabetes. Expressed TCRB transcripts were sequenced, since all the RNA that had been isolated was reverse transcribed. The protocol was immunoSEQ multiplex PCR, while the TCRdb copy is restricted to in-frame clones and leaves out a portion. This table holds almost 250,000 clones, 13% to 15% found once. The sample consisted of naive CD4+ T cells from blood. Every receptor here comes from a middle-aged woman in good health.

This clone has more than one count but fewer than ten. The chain recombines TRBV5-1 with TRBJ1-6, with TRBD1 matching over 8 bases. V gave up 4 bases and J gave up 9 bases; unmatched junction bases: 9. This CDR3 contains 15 residues. Germline V gene sequence: CDR1 SGHRS, CDR2 YFSETQ. The CDR3 coding sequence is TGCGCCAGCAGCCCCGGACAGGGAAGAATTTCACCCCTCCACTTT. It yields the protein CASSPGQGRISPLHF.

This clone was picked up a small number of times. The rearrangement uses TRBV19 and TRBJ1-2; D is perhaps TRBD1 (5 bases). Germline CDR1 reads LNHDA; CDR2 reads SQIVND (reference sequence). With 3 bases removed from V and 7 bases from J, the gap between germline ends came to 15 bases. CDR3 size: 14 residues. In DNA, the CDR3 is TGTGCCAGTAGTATGACGGAGGGACGTCGTGGCTACACCTTC. Its translation: CASSMTEGRRGYTF.

This chain joins TRBV4-3 and TRBJ1-1; no clear D. V dropped 1 base and J dropped 8 bases, with 14 bases sitting between them. The length of the CDR3 is 14 residues. Per germline, CDR1 LGHNA and CDR2 YSLEER. The CDR3 bases are TGCGCCAGCAGCCAAGCGGCAGCTAGACCCGAAGCTTTCTTT. Residues: CASSQAAARPEAFF.

This clone has a handful of counts. The V call is TRBV29-1, the J call TRBJ2-1, with a possible D match to TRBD1 (7 bases). V was shortened by 5 bases and J by 2 bases, with 22 bases between the two germline ends. The CDR3 length is 17 residues. Germline lookup yields CDR1 SQVTM and CDR2 ANQGSEA. The DNA for the CDR3 is TGCAGCGTTCTGACAGGGCTACGGGAGAAAACCTACAATGAGCAGTTCTTC. Translation: CSVLTGLREKTYNEQFF.

This rearrangement joins TRBV9 to TRBJ2-7; 11 bases agree with TRBD2. This CDR3 is built from 15 residues. V dropped 4 bases and J dropped 6; count of bases not matched to a gene: 9. Germline CDR1 SGDLS, CDR2 YYNGEE. This CDR3 is CASSPRLAGPGEQYF. Written as DNA, the CDR3 is TGTGCCAGCAGCCCTCGACTAGCGGGGCCCGGCGAGCAGTACTTC.